What follows is one T cell receptor (beta chain) and its context. Antigen: not known. PCR was performed using 60 Vbeta and 13 Jbeta primers. The repertoire was sequenced with immunoSEQ multiplex PCR; TCRdb's copy has only in-frame clones and lacks some. The sample consists of about 180,000 clones, 84% of them appearing once. This CDR3 has 15 amino acids. V dropped 5 bases and J dropped 4; count of bases not matched to a gene: 5. In germline, CDR1 is MDHEN, CDR2 SYDVKM. The data are from a study of cytomegalovirus exposure and HLA in healthy donors. At the level of the study: In a previous analysis, 117 million unique TCR beta sequences were found from 150 million to 200 million T cells.

Regarding the study as a whole: According to an earlier analysis, most TCR beta V segments yielded productive rearrangements about 87% or about 30% of the time.

The origin of this receptor is a young man in good health and CMV-seronegative. Material: PBMCs. The rearrangement links TRBV28 to TRBJ2-7, with 13 bases identical to TRBD2. DNA for the CDR3: TGTGCCAGCAGTCCCGGGACTAGCGGGAAGTACGAGCAGTACTTC. Its protein is CASSPGTSGKYEQYF.